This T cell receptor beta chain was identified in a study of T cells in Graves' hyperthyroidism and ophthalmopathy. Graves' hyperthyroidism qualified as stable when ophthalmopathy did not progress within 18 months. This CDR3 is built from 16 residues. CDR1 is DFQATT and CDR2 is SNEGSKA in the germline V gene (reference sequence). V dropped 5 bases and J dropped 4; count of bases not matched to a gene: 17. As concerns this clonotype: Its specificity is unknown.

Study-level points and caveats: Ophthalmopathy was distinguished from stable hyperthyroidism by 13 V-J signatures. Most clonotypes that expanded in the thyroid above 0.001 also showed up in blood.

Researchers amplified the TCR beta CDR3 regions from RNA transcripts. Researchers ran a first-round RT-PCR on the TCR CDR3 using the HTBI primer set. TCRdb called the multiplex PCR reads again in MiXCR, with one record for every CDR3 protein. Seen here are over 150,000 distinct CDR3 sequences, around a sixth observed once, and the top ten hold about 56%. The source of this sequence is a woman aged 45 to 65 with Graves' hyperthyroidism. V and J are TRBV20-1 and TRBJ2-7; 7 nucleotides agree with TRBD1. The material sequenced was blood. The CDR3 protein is CSAPNPQGVGSYEQYF. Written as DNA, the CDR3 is TGCAGTGCTCCGAACCCCCAGGGGGTAGGCTCGTACGAGCAGTACTTC.